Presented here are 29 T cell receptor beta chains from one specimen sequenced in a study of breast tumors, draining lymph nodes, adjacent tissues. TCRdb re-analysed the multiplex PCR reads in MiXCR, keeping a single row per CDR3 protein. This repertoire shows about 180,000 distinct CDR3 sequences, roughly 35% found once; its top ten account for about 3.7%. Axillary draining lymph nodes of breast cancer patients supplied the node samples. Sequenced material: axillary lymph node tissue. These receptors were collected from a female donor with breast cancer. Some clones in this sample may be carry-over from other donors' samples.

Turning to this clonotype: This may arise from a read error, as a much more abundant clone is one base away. The CDR3, as DNA: TGCAGTGCTATATTCAGTGGTACTATGACCGGTGGCTACACCTTC. It specifies CSAIFSGTMTGGYTF. The V and J genes are TRBV20-1 and TRBJ1-2; D not certain. V lost 4 bases and J lost 7, with 22 bases in between. CDR3 length: 15 amino acids. Germline V gene sequence: CDR1 DFQATT, CDR2 SNEGSKA (reference sequence).

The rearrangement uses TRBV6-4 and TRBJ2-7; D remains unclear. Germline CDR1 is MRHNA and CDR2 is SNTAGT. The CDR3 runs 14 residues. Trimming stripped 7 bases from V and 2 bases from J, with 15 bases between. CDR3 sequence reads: CASNEETCPYEQYF. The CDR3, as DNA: TGTGCCAGCAATGAGGAAACTTGCCCCTACGAGCAGTACTTC.

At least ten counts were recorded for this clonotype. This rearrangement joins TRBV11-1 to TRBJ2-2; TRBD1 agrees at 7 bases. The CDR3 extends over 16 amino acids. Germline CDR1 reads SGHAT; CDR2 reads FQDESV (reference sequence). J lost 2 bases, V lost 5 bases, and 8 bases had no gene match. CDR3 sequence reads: CASSPRDRANTGELFF. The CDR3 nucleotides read TGTGCCAGCAGCCCACGAGACAGGGCTAACACCGGGGAGCTGTTTTTT.

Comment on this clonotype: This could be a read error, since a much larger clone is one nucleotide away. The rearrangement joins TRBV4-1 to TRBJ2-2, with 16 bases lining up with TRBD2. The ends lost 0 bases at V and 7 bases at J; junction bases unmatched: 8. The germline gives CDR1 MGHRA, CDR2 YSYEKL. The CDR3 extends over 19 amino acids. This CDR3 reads CASSQDKGGLAGGVGELFF. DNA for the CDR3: TGCGCCAGCAGCCAAGATAAAGGGGGACTAGCGGGAGGGGTCGGGGAGCTGTTTTTT.

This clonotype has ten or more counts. CDR3 in DNA: TGTGCCAGCAGTAGGCTCTTAGCAGGTGGAGAGACCCAGTACTTC. It is translated as CASSRLLAGGETQYF. The V gene is TRBV28, the J gene TRBJ2-5; D uncertain. CDR3 length: 15 amino acids. Trimming cost V 5 bases and J 4 bases, with 17 bases left between them. Germline lookup yields CDR1 MDHEN and CDR2 SYDVKM.

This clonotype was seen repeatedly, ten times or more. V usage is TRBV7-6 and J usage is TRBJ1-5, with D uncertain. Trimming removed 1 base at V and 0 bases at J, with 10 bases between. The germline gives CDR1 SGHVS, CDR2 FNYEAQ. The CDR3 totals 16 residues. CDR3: CASSLGARDSNQPQHF. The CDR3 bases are TGTGCCAGCAGCTTAGGGGCGCGGGATAGCAATCAGCCCCAGCATTTT.

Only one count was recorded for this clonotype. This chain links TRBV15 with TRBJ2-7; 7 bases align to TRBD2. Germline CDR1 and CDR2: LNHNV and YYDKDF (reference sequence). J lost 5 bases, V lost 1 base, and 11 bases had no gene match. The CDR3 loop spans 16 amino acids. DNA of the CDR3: TGTGCCACCAGCAGAGCCCGCCTGACGGGAGGAAACGAGCAGTACTTC. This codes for CATSRARLTGGNEQYF.

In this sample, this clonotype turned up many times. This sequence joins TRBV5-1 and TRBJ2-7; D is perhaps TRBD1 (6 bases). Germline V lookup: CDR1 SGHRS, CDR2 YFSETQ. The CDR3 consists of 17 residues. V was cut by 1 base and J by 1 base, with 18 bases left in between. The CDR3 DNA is TGCGCCAGCAGCTTGTTTCGAGGGGGTGCGAATTCCTACGAGCAGTACTTC. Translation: CASSLFRGGANSYEQYF.

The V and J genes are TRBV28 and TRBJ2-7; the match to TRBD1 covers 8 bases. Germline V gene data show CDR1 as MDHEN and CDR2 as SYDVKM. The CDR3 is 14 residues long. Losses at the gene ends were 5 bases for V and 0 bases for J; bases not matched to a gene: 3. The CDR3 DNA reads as TGTGCCAGCAGTAGACAGGGGACCTCCTACGAGCAGTACTTC. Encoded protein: CASSRQGTSYEQYF.

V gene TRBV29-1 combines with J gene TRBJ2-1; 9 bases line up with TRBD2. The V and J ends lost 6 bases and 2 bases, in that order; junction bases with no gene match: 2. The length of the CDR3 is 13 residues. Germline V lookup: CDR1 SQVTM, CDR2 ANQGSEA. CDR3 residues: CSVTSGPYNEQFF. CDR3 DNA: TGCAGCGTGACTAGCGGCCCCTACAATGAGCAGTTCTTC.

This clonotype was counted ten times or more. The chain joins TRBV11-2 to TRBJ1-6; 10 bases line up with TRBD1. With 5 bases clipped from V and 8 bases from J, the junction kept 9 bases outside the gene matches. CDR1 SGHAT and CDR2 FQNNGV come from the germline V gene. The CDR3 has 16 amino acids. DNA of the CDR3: TGTGCCAGCAGCCGCGGGAAGGGACAGGGGTATTCACCCCTCCACTTT. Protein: CASSRGKGQGYSPLHF.

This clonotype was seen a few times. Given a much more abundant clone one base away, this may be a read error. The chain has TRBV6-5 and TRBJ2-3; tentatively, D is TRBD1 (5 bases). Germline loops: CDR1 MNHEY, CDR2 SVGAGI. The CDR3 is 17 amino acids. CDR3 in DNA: TGTGCCTGCAGTTACTCACGGACAAGGAGCCGCACAGATACGCAGTATTTT. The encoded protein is CACSYSRTRSRTDTQYF.

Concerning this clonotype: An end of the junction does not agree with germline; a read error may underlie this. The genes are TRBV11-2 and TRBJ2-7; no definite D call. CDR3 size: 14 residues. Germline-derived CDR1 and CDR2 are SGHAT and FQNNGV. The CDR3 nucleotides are TGTGCCAGCGGCTTATCCGTCTCGGCATACGAGCAGTACTTC. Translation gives CASGLSVSAYEQYF.

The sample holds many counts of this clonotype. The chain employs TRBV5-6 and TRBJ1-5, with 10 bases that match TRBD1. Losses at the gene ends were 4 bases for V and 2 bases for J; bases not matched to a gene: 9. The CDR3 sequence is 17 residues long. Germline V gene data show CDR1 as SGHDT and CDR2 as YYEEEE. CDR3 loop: CASSRTRQGAGNQPQHF. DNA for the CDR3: TGTGCCAGCAGCCGGACGCGACAGGGGGCGGGCAATCAGCCCCAGCATTTT.

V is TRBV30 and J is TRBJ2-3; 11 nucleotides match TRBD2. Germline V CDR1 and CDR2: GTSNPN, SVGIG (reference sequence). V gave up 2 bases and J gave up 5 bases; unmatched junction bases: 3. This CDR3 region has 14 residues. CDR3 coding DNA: TGTGCCTGGAGTATCCTAGCGGGAGGAGATACGCAGTATTTT. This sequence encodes CAWSILAGGDTQYF.

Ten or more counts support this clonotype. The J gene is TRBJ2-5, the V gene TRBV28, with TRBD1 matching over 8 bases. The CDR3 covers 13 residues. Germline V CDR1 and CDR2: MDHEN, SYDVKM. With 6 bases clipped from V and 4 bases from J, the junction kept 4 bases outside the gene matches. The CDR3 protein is CASSRTGGETQYF. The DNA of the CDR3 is TGTGCCAGCAGCCGTACAGGGGGAGAGACCCAGTACTTC. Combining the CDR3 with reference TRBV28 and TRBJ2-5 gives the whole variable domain DVKVTQSSRYLVKRTGEKVFLECVQDMDHENMFWYRQDPGLGLRLIYFSYDVKMKEKGDIPEGYSVSREKKERFSLILESASTNQTSMYLCASSRTGGETQYFGPGTRLLVL.

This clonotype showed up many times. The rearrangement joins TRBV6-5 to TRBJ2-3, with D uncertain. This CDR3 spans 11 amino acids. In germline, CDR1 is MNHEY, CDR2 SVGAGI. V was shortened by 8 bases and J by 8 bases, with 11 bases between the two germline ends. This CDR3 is CASRRSSTQYF. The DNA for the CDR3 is TGTGCCAGCCGGCGGAGCAGTACGCAGTATTTT.

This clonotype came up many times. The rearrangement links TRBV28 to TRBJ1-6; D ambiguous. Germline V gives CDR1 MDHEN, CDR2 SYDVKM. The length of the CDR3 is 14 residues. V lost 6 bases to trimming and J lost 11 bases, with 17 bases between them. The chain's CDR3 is CASRVATARPPLHF. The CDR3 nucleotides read TGTGCCAGCAGGGTGGCTACCGCCCGGCCACCCCTCCACTTT.

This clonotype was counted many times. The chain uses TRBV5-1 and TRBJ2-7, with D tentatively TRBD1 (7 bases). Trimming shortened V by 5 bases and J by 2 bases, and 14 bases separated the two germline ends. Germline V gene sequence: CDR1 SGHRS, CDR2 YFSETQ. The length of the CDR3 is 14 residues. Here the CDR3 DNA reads TGCGCCAGCAGGCCTGGCGGGACAGCCTACGAGCAGTACTTC. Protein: CASRPGGTAYEQYF.

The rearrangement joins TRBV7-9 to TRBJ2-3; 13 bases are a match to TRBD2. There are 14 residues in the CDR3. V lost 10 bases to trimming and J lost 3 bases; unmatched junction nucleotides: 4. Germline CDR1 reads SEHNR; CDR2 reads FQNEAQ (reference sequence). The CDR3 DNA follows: TGTGCCACGGGACTAGCGGGGATAACAGATACGCAGTATTTT. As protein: CATGLAGITDTQYF.

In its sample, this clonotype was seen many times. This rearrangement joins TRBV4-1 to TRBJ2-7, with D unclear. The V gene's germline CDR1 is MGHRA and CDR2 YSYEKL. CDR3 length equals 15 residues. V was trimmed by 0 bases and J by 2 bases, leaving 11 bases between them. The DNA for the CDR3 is TGCGCCAGCAGCCAAGATCTCGGCAGGACCTACGAGCAGTACTTC. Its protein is CASSQDLGRTYEQYF.

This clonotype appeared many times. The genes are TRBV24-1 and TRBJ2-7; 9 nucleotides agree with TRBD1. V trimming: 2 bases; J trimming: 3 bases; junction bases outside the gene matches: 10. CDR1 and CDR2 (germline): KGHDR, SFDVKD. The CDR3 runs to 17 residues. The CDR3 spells CATSDSLPGQGHYEQYF. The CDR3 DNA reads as TGTGCCACCAGTGATTCTCTTCCGGGACAGGGACACTACGAGCAGTACTTC.

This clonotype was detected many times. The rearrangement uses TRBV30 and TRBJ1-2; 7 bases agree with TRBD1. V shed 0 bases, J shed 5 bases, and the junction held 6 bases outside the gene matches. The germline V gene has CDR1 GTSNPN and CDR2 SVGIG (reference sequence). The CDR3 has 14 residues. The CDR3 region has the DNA TGTGCCTGGAGTGTAATGACAGGGCCTTATGGCTACACCTTC. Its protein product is CAWSVMTGPYGYTF.

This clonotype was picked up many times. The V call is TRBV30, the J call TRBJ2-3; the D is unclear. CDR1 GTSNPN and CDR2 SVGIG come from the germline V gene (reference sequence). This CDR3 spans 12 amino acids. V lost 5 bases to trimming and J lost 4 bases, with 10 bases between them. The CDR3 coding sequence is TGTGCCTGGGGTCCGACTTCAGATACGCAGTATTTT. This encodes CAWGPTSDTQYF.

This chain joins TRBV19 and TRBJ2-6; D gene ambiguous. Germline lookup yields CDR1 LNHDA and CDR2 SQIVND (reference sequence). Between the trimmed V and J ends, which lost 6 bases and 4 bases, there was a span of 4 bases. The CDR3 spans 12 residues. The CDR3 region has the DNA TGTGCCAGTAGAGGGGGGGCCAACGTCCTGACTTTC. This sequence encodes CASRGGANVLTF.

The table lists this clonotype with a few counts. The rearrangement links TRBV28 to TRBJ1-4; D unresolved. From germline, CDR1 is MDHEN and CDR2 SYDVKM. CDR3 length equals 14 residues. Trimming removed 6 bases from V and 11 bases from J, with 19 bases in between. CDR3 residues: CASSSGSYSGKLFF. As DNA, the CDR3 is TGTGCCAGCAGCTCGGGGTCCTACTCGGGGAAACTGTTTTTT.

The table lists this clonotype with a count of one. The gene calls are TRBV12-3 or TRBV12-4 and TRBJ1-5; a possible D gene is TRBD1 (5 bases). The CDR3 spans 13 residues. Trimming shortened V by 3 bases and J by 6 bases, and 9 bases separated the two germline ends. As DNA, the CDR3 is TGTGCCAGCAGTTTCCAGGGAGGTCAGCCCCAGCATTTT. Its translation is CASSFQGGQPQHF.

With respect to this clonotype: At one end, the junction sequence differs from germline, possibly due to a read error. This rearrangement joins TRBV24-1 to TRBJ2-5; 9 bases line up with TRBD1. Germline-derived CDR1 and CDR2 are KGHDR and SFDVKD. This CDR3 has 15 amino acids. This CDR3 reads CATSDPTGGKETQDF. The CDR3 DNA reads TGTGCCACCAGTGACCCGACAGGGGGAAAAGAGACCCAAGACTTC.

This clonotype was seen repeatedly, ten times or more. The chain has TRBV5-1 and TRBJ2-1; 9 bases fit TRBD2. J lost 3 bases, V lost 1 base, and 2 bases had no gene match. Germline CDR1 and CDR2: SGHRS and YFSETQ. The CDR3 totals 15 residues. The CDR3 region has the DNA TGCGCCAGCAGCTTGAGACTAGCGGACTACAATGAGCAGTTCTTC. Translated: CASSLRLADYNEQFF.